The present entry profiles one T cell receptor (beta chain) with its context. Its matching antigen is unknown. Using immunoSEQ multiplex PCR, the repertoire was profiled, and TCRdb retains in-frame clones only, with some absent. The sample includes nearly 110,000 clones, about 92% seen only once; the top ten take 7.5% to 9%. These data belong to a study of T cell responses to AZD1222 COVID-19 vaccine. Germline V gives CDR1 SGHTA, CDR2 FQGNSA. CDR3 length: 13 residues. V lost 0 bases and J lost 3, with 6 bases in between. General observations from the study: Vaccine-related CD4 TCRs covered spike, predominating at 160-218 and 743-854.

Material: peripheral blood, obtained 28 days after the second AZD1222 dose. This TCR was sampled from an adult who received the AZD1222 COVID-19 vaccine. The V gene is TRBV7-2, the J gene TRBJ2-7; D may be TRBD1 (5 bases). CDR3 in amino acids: CASSLAQGYEQYF. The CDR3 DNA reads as TGTGCCAGCAGCTTAGCGCAGGGCTACGAGCAGTACTTC.